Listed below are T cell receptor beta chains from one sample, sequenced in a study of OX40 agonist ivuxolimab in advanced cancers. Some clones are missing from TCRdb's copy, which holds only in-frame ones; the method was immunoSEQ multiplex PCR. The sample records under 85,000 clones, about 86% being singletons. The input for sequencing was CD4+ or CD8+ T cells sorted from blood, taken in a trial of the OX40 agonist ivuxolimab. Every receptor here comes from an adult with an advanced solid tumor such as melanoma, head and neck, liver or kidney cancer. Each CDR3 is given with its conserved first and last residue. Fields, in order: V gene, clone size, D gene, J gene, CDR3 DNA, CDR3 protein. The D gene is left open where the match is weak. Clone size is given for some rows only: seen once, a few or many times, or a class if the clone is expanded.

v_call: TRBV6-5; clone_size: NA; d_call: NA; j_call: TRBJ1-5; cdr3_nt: TGTGCCAGCAGCCCGAGGAAGGGCGGGCAGCCCCAGCATTTT; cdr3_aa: CASSPRKGGQPQHF
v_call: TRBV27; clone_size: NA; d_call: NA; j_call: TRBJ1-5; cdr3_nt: TGTGCCAGCAGGCCTACGGGGGGCGGTCAGCCCCAGCATTTT; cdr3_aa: CASRPTGGGQPQHF
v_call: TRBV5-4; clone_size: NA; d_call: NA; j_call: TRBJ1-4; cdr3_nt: TGTGCCAGCACCGCTTGGTCAGGGACAACTAATGAAAAACTGTTTTTT; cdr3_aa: CASTAWSGTTNEKLFF
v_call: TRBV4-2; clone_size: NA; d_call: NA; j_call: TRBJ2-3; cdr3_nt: TGTGCCAGCAGCCAAGAGGGAGCTATGGGAACCCAGTATTTT; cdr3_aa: CASSQEGAMGTQYF
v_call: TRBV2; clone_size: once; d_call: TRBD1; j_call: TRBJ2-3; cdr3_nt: TGTGCCAGCAGCCGACAGGGGGCGTACACAGATACGCAGTATTTT; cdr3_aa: CASSRQGAYTDTQYF
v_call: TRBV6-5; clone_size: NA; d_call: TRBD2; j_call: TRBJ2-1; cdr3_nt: TGTGCCAGCAGCAAGCCTTCCGGGACTAACAATGAGCAGTTCTTC; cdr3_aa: CASSKPSGTNNEQFF
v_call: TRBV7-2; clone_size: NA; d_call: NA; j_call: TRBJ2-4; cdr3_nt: TGTGCCAGCAGCATTGAACAGGGTCTGGCCAAAAACATTCAGTACTTC; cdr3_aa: CASSIEQGLAKNIQYF
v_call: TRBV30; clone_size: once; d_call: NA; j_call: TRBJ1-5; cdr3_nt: TGTGCCTGGAGTGAGGGAGGGAATCAGCCCCAGCATTTT; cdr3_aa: CAWSEGGNQPQHF
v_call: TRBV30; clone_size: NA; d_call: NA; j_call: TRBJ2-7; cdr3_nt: TGTGCCTGGAGTGTGTCACTAGATGGAAAGCAGTACTTC; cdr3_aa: CAWSVSLDGKQYF
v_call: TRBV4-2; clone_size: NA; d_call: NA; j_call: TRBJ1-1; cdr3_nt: TGTGCCAGCAGCCAAGACAACCTTGGTACTGAAGCTTTCTTT; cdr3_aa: CASSQDNLGTEAFF
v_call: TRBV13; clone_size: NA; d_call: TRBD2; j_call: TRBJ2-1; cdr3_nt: TGTGCCAGCAGCTTAGAAGAGGCGATAAGCGGGACTGAGCAGTTCTTC; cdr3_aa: CASSLEEAISGTEQFF
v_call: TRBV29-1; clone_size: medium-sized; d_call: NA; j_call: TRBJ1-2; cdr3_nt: TGCAGCGCCACGACGGTCACGGGCTACACCTTC; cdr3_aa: CSATTVTGYTF
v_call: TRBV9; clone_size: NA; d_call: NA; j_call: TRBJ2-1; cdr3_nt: TGTGCCAGCAGCGCAAGACTGGGGTCCTACAATGAGCAGTTCTTC; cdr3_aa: CASSARLGSYNEQFF
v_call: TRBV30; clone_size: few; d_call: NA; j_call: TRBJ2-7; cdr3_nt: TGTGCCTGGAGTGGGAGTTTGGAGCAGTACTTC; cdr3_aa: CAWSGSLEQYF
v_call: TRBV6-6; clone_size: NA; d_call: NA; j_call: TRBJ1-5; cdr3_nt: TGTGCCAGCAGGACCCATGGCAATCAGCCCCAGCATTTT; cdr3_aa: CASRTHGNQPQHF
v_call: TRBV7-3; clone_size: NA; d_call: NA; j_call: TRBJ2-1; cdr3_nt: TGTGCCAGCAGCCCATCCGGAGCAGGGAAGTTTGATGAGCAGTTCTTC; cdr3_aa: CASSPSGAGKFDEQFF
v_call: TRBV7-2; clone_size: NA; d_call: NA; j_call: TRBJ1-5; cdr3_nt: TGTGCCAGCAGCTGGGATAAAGGGGAGCCCCAGCATTTT; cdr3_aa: CASSWDKGEPQHF
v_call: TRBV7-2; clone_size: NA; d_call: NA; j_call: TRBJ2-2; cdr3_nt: TGTGCCAGCAGCTTAGGGGGTAGGGCGAACACCGGGGAGCTGTTTTTT; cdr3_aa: CASSLGGRANTGELFF
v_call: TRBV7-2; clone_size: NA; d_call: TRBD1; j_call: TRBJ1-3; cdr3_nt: TGTGCCAGCAGCTTTCGACAGGGGGCGGCTGGAAACACCATATATTTT; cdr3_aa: CASSFRQGAAGNTIYF
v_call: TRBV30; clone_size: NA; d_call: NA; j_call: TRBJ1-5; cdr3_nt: TGTGCCTGGAGTGTTAAACTGGGGGCAAATCAGCCCCAGCATTTT; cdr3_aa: CAWSVKLGANQPQHF
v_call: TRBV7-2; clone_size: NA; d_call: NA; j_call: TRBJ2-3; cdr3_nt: TGTGCCAGCAGCTCGACGGGCTATAATACGCAGTATTTT; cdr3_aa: CASSSTGYNTQYF
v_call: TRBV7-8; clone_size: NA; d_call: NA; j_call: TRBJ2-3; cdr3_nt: TGTGCCAGCAGCTTAAACCCCACAGATACGCAGTATTTT; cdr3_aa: CASSLNPTDTQYF
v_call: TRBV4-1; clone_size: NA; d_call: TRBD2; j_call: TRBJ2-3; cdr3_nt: TGCGCCAGCAGCCAAGAACGAGCGGGGGGCCGCACAGATACGCAGTATTTT; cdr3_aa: CASSQERAGGRTDTQYF
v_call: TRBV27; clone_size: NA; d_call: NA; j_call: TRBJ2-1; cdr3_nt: TGTGCCAGCAGTTTTAGCAGGGGAGGCAATGAGCAGTTCTTC; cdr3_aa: CASSFSRGGNEQFF
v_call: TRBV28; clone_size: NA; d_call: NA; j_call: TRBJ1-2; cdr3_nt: TGTGCCAGCAGTTTATTACAGGTCCGCTATGGCTACACCTTC; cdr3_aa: CASSLLQVRYGYTF
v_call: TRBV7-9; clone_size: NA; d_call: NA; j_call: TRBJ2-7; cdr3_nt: TGTGCCAGCAGCTTAGTAGGCAGAACCTACGAGCAGTACTTC; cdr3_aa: CASSLVGRTYEQYF
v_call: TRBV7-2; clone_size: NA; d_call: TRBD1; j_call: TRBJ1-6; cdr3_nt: TGTGCCAGCAGCTTAGATGCCTCAGGGGGCGCTTCACCCCTCCACTTT; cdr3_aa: CASSLDASGGASPLHF
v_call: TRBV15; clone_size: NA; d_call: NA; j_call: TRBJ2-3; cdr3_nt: TGTGCCACCAGCAGAGTTGGGGATACGCAGTATTTT; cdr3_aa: CATSRVGDTQYF
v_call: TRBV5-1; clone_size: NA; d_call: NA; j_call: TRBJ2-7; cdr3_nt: TGCGCCAGCAGCTCGGGGACAAGGCCCTACGAGCAGTACTTC; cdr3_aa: CASSSGTRPYEQYF
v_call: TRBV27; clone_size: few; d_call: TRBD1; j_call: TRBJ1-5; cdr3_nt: TGTGCCAGCAGAGACTCAGGGGGAGGTCAGCCCCAGCATTTT; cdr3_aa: CASRDSGGGQPQHF
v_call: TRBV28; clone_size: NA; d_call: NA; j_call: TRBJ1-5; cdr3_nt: TGTGCCAGCCGGACGGGCGTCCTCAATCAGCCCCAGCATTTT; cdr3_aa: CASRTGVLNQPQHF
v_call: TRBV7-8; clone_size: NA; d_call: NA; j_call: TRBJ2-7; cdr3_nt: TGTGCCAGCAGCTCTTCCGGGACAAGTCGCTACGAGCAGTACTTC; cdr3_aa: CASSSSGTSRYEQYF
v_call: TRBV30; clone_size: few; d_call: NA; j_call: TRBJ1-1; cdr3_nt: TGTGCCCGGAAGGTGAACACTGAAGCTTTCTTT; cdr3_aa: CARKVNTEAFF
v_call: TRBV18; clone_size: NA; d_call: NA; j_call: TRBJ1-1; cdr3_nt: TGTGCCAGCTCATCGGGAGGGGGGGCGGACACTGAAGCTTTCTTT; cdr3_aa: CASSSGGGADTEAFF
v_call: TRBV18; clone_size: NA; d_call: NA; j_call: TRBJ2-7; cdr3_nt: TGTGCCAGCTCACCCCTCCGGCAGGCCATCTCCTACGAGCAGTACTTC; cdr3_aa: CASSPLRQAISYEQYF
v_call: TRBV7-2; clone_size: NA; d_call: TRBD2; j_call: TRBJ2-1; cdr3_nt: TGTGCCAGCAGCTTAGTCCCTGGGGGGGAGATCGGACAAAATGAGCAGTTCTTC; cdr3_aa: CASSLVPGGEIGQNEQFF
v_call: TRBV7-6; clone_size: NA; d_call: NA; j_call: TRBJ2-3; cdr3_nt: TGTGCCAGCAGCCGCCTCACAGATACGCAGTATTTT; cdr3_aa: CASSRLTDTQYF
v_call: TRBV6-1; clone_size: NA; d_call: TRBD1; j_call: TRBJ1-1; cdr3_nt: TGTGCCAGCAGCTCCATCCAGGGGGCTGAAGCTTTCTTT; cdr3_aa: CASSSIQGAEAFF
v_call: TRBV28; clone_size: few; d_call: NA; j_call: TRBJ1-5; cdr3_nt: TGTGCCAGCAACGTGAGGAATCAGCCCCAGCATTTT; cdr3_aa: CASNVRNQPQHF